This T cell receptor (beta chain) was identified in a study of identical twins. Points from the study as a whole: Models underestimated TCR alpha sharing (out-of-frame) in monozygotic twins. The authors noted that invariant MAIT and iNKT cells could partly confound zero-insertion analyses.

TCRdb called the 5' RACE reads again in MiXCR, with one record for every CDR3 protein. This table has roughly 710,000 distinct CDR3 sequences, around 6.1% appearing once. This clonotype was recorded at least ten times. Antigen unknown. Healthy Caucasian individuals made up all the donors. The CDR3 runs to 13 residues. Germline loops: CDR1 SEHNR, CDR2 FQNEAQ (reference sequence). Trimming left V 5 bases short and J 6 bases short, with 14 bases between. Sequencing was carried out using naive T cells sorted from blood. The V call is TRBV7-9, the J call TRBJ2-7, with a tentative D call TRBD1 (6 bases). The clonotype was recovered from a man younger than 30 in good health. The CDR3 region has the DNA TGTGCCAGCAGCAACAACAGGGCTCGCGAGCAGTACTTC. Encoded protein: CASSNNRAREQYF. The full variable domain, with the rest looked up from reference TRBV7-9 and TRBJ2-7, is DTGVSQNPRHKITKRGQNVTFRCDPISEHNRLYWYRQTLGQGPEFLTYFQNEAQLEKSRLLSDRFSAERPKGSFSTLEIQRTEQGDSAMYLCASSNNRAREQYFGPGTRLTVT.